This TCR beta chain was recovered during a study of T cell changes during pregnancy in multiple sclerosis. Germline loops: CDR1 MNHEY, CDR2 SVGAGI. Trimming cost V 5 bases and J 1 base, with 8 bases left between them. The CDR3 is 13 residues long. Profiled with immunoSEQ multiplex PCR; TCRdb holds only in-frame clones, not every one. Among about 45,000 clones listed, approximately 89% were seen once. The specimen comprised CD8+ T cells from peripheral blood mononuclear cells, sampled in the second trimester of pregnancy. The V call is TRBV6-5, the J call TRBJ1-1; D is unresolved. This sequence originates from a female donor with multiple sclerosis, enrolled in a pregnancy study. The CDR3 is CASSPHTNTEAFF. The CDR3 DNA follows: TGTGCCAGCAGTCCTCACACGAACACTGAAGCTTTCTTT.